This T cell receptor (beta chain) appears in the sequencing data of a study of shared T cell receptors in the human thymus (dated by TCRdb to the early 2020s). Regarding the research as a whole: The study examined how self-reactive, shared T-cell receptor alpha chains are generated in the human thymus.

CDR1 SGHKS and CDR2 YYEKEE are derived from the germline V gene (reference sequence). The CDR3 runs 13 amino acids, cysteine and phenylalanine included. The retained sequence is limited to the CDR3, 39 bases, with the frame set at the first base. V is cut by 2 bases and J by 7 bases, and the space between the germline ends is 10 bases. As for this clone: The antigen it binds to is not known. The input lacks base qualities; no much larger clone sits a single base away.

The library was made by the immunoSEQ multiplex PCR assay. TCRdb took this table from immuneACCESS and kept in-frame rearrangements with V and J called. Such tables lack part of the clones; where checked against another copy, unresolved V genes explain under half of the gap, and the rest is unexplained. This sample has under 850,000 clones in its table, and 88% of those were observed once. In total, the top ten clones hold 0.0095% to 0.012% of the sample. These data were also reused for a study on human thymus T cells. That second report states: The donors were immunologically healthy infants in Finland who had open corrective cardiac surgery for congenital heart defects. Thymus tissue was collected as surgical resects that were removed during corrective cardiac surgery. V and J gene segment usage appeared biased in both thymic and peripheral blood repertoires. The related research reported highly overlapping thymic TCR repertoires among unrelated individuals. The study characterized TCR alpha and beta repertoires from about 8 infant thymus samples and a few related peripheral blood samples. Donor ages ranged from 7 to 244 days, and the cohort comprised six or seven male and a couple of female infants. After being mechanically released from the tissue, thymocytes were kept at -70 degrees C in pellets of about 8.5-30 million cells. A QIAsymphony instrument was used to extract genomic DNA from frozen cell pellets. The immunoSEQ multiplex PCR assay was used to amplify the TCRB and TCRAD loci from a standardized amount of quality-controlled genomic DNA. The V(D)J region was spanned by amplicons of a length sufficient to cover the CDR3 and to identify V and J genes. Amplicon sequencing was performed on an Illumina platform through the commercial immunoSEQ service. Primer bias and sequencing errors were corrected using previously described methods, and TCRAD and TCRB definitions followed the IMGT database. Analysis of the repertoires was done with immunoSEQ Analyzer 3.0 and VDJTools and included basic statistics, V/J segment usage, diversity estimates, rarefaction and pairwise overlap. Diversity was estimated with Chao1, ChaoE, Efron-Thisted, Shannon and inverse Simpson indices, and also on datasets down-sampled to the smallest sample. Repertoire overlap was assessed by strict matching of CDR3 nucleotide sequence, V gene and J gene, and clustering was done by Jaccard-based multidimensional scaling. Thymus samples yielded on average approximately 860,000 unique TCRB clonotypes, compared with around 91,000 from blood samples.

The clonotype originates from a boy under two years old with a congenital heart defect. Donor details come from another sample of the same person, matched by shared clones. The V and J genes are TRBV5-5 and TRBJ2-4; matching of 6 bases hints at TRBD1 as the D gene. The sample consisted of thymocytes. Here is the DNA: TGTGCCAGCAGCTTAAGGGGGAAGAACATTCAGTACTTC. It translates as CASSLRGKNIQYF.